The rows below give T cell receptor beta chains drawn from one sample of a study of CD8+ T cells in alopecia areata. The table came from immunoSEQ multiplex PCR; TCRdb's copy has only in-frame clones and leaves some out. The sample carries approximately 170,000 clones, 55% to 75% recorded once. Sequencing used CD4+ T cells sorted from blood, obtained at week 24, from a patient treated with tofacitinib. The receptor source for this set is a human donor with alopecia areata. CDR3s include the opening cysteine and the closing phenylalanine or tryptophan. A D gene is named only where the DNA matches it firmly. Size is omitted from some rows. Given values are once, few, many or a class for expanded clones.

NA,TRBV10-3,NA,TRBJ2-5,CAIRETSLETQYF,TGTGCCATCAGGGAGACTAGTCTGGAGACCCAGTACTTC
TRBD1,TRBV18,once,TRBJ2-6,CASSQDRAGANVLTF,TGTGCCAGCTCACAGGACAGGGCTGGGGCCAACGTCCTGACTTTC
NA,TRBV29-1,NA,TRBJ1-4,CSVGRSTGEKLFF,TGCAGCGTCGGACGTTCAACAGGTGAAAAACTGTTTTTT
NA,TRBV4-1,NA,TRBJ1-1,CASTVHDRRDTEAFF,TGCGCCAGCACCGTTCATGACAGGAGGGACACTGAAGCTTTCTTT
NA,TRBV20-1,NA,TRBJ2-3,CSAESTDTQYF,TGCAGTGCGGAGAGCACAGATACGCAGTATTTT
TRBD2,TRBV27,NA,TRBJ2-1,CASSLKAGGPSEQFF,TGTGCCAGCAGTTTAAAAGCGGGGGGGCCATCTGAGCAGTTCTTC
NA,TRBV7-2,NA,TRBJ2-2,CASRAGLNTGELFF,TGTGCCAGCCGGGCGGGGCTTAACACCGGGGAGCTGTTTTTT
NA,TRBV29-1,NA,TRBJ1-2,CSVVGGSNYGYTF,TGCAGCGTTGTAGGGGGATCTAACTATGGCTACACCTTC
NA,TRBV15,few,TRBJ2-3,CATSRESTDTQYF,TGTGCCACCAGCAGAGAAAGCACAGATACGCAGTATTTT
NA,TRBV14,NA,TRBJ1-3,CASGERSSGNTIYF,TGTGCCAGCGGGGAAAGGAGCTCTGGAAACACCATATATTTT
TRBD2,TRBV4-2,NA,TRBJ2-5,CASSQETSGGGETQYF,TGTGCCAGCAGCCAAGAGACTAGCGGGGGAGGAGAGACCCAGTACTTC
NA,TRBV5-6,few,TRBJ2-7,CASSLPGEGEQYF,TGTGCCAGCAGCTTACCAGGGGAGGGCGAGCAGTACTTC
TRBD2,TRBV7-9,NA,TRBJ2-7,CASSPGLVIHEQYF,TGTGCCAGCAGCCCGGGACTAGTGATCCACGAGCAGTACTTC
NA,TRBV29-1,NA,TRBJ1-2,CSVAASAGAIPYGYTF,TGCAGCGTTGCGGCGTCGGCAGGGGCCATCCCCTATGGCTACACCTTC
NA,TRBV19,NA,TRBJ2-5,CASSARELGETQYF,TGTGCCAGTAGCGCGAGGGAGTTGGGAGAGACCCAGTACTTC
NA,TRBV29-1,NA,TRBJ1-1,CSVEGASRAFF,TGCAGCGTTGAAGGCGCGAGTCGAGCTTTCTTT
NA,TRBV30,NA,TRBJ1-5,CAWSVRGPNSNQPQHF,TGTGCCTGGAGTGTACGGGGGCCAAATAGCAATCAGCCCCAGCATTTT
NA,TRBV27,NA,TRBJ2-5,CASSLWPQETQYF,TGTGCCAGCAGTTTATGGCCGCAAGAGACCCAGTACTTC
NA,TRBV7-8,NA,TRBJ2-7,CASSPRGPQYF,TGTGCCAGCAGCCCTCGGGGCCCTCAGTACTTC
TRBD1,TRBV6-5,NA,TRBJ1-6,CASSLTGGDSPLHF,TGTGCCAGCAGTCTGACAGGGGGGGATTCACCCCTCCACTTT
NA,TRBV4-2,NA,TRBJ1-6,CASSQDRQVRGPLHF,TGTGCCAGCAGCCAAGATAGGCAAGTCCGGGGACCCCTCCACTTT
NA,TRBV5-1,NA,TRBJ1-2,CASSLTANYGYTF,TGCGCCAGCAGCTTGACAGCTAACTATGGCTACACCTTC
NA,TRBV4-1,NA,TRBJ1-2,CASSGAGNDYGYTF,TGCGCCAGCAGCGGGGCAGGGAATGACTATGGCTACACCTTC
NA,TRBV7-9,NA,TRBJ1-6,CASSPRANNSPLHF,TGTGCCAGCAGCCCCAGGGCCAACAATTCACCCCTCCACTTT
TRBD2,TRBV19,NA,TRBJ2-1,CATTDGGIATKYNEQFF,TGTGCCACCACGGACGGGGGGATCGCAACAAAGTACAATGAGCAGTTCTTC
TRBD1,TRBV30,few,TRBJ1-2,CAWRLRQGLAYGYTF,TGTGCCTGGAGGCTTCGACAGGGGTTGGCGTATGGCTACACCTTC
NA,TRBV2,few,TRBJ2-2,CASSYGTSNTGELFF,TGTGCCAGCAGTTACGGGACATCGAACACCGGGGAGCTGTTTTTT
NA,TRBV25-1,NA,TRBJ2-2,CASSPKVGGWNTGELFF,TGTGCCAGCAGTCCCAAGGTCGGGGGATGGAACACCGGGGAGCTGTTTTTT
NA,TRBV9,once,TRBJ2-3,CASSVATQQDTQYF,TGTGCCAGCAGCGTAGCTACACAACAAGATACGCAGTATTTT
TRBD2,TRBV25-1,few,TRBJ2-7,CASRLAGSYEQYF,TGTGCCAGCAGACTAGCGGGATCCTACGAGCAGTACTTC
NA,TRBV7-9,few,TRBJ2-6,CASSPRDDLTF,TGTGCCAGCAGCCCCCGGGACGACCTGACTTTC
NA,TRBV29-1,few,TRBJ1-1,CSVVVMNTEAFF,TGCAGCGTTGTGGTAATGAACACTGAAGCTTTCTTT
NA,TRBV19,NA,TRBJ1-5,CASGTVEDSNQPQHF,TGTGCCAGTGGGACGGTGGAAGATAGCAATCAGCCCCAGCATTTT
NA,TRBV18,NA,TRBJ1-5,CASSPTHPNQPQHF,TGTGCCAGCTCACCGACACACCCCAATCAGCCCCAGCATTTT
NA,TRBV9,NA,TRBJ1-6,CASSVGGDPYNSPLHF,TGTGCCAGCAGCGTCGGAGGGGACCCCTATAATTCACCCCTCCACTTT
NA,TRBV7-6,NA,TRBJ1-6,CASSPQAQGRVLSPLHF,TGTGCCAGCAGCCCCCAAGCCCAGGGAAGGGTTCTTTCACCCCTCCACTTT
NA,TRBV10-3,NA,TRBJ2-2,CAIRGGDLKTGELFF,TGTGCCATCAGAGGCGGGGACTTAAAAACCGGGGAGCTGTTTTTT
TRBD2,TRBV4-1,NA,TRBJ2-2,CASSQDGVLLAALTGELFF,TGCGCCAGCAGCCAAGACGGGGTGCTACTAGCGGCCCTCACCGGGGAGCTGTTTTTT
NA,TRBV5-1,NA,TRBJ2-3,CASSSDGQISTDTQYF,TGCGCCAGCAGCTCGGACGGGCAAATCAGCACAGATACGCAGTATTTT
NA,TRBV30,NA,TRBJ1-2,CAWTPGLAYGYTF,TGTGCCTGGACACCGGGGTTGGCTTATGGCTACACCTTC
TRBD1,TRBV2,NA,TRBJ2-1,CASSIRQGEGEQFF,TGTGCCAGCAGTATTCGACAGGGGGAAGGGGAGCAGTTCTTC
TRBD1,TRBV19,NA,TRBJ1-1,CASSSQGPMNTEAFF,TGTGCCAGTAGTTCACAGGGGCCTATGAACACTGAAGCTTTCTTT
NA,TRBV30,NA,TRBJ2-7,CAWGPGAGLYEQYF,TGTGCCTGGGGCCCAGGGGCAGGGCTCTACGAGCAGTACTTC
NA,TRBV30,NA,TRBJ1-2,CALDGRKRGYTF,TGTGCCTTGGACGGGAGAAAAAGGGGCTACACCTTC